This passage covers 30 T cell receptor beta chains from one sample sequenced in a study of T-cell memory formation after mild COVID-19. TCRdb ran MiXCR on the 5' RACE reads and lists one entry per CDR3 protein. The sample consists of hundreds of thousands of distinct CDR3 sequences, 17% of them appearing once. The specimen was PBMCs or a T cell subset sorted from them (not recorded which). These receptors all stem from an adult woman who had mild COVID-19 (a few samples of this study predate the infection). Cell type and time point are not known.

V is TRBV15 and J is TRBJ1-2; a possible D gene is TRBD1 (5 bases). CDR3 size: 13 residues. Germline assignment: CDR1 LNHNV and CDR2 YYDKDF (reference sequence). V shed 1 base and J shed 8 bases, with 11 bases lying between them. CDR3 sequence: CATSRAPREGYTF. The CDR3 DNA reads TGTGCCACCAGCAGAGCCCCCAGGGAAGGCTACACCTTC.

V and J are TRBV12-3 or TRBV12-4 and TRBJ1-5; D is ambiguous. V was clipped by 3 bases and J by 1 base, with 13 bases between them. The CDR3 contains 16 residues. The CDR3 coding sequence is TGTGCCAGCAGTTTTTATAGGCAGGTGAGCAATCAGCCCCAGCATTTT. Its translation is CASSFYRQVSNQPQHF.

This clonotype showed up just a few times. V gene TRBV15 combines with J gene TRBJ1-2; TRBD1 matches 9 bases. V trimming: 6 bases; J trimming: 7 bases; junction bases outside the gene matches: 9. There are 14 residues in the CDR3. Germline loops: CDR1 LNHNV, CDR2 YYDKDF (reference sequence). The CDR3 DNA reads TGTGCCACCAGTCATCCGGGACAGGGACGTGGCTACACCTTC. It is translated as CATSHPGQGRGYTF.

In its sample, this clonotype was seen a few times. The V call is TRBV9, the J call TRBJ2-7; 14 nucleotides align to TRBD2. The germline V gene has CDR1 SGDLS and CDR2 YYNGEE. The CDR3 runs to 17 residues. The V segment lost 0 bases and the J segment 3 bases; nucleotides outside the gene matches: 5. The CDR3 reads CASSVGLAGGVGYEQYF. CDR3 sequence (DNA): TGTGCCAGCAGCGTAGGACTAGCGGGAGGGGTGGGCTACGAGCAGTACTTC.

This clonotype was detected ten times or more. The CDR3 region is CASSAQRWWGPLGQQNSPLHF. In nucleotides, the CDR3 is TGCGCCAGCAGCGCTCAAAGATGGTGGGGTCCATTAGGACAGCAGAATTCACCCCTCCACTTT. This sequence joins TRBV4-1 and TRBJ1-6; maybe TRBD1 (6 bases). Germline V CDR1 and CDR2: MGHRA, YSYEKL. The CDR3 has 21 amino acids. Trimming removed 5 bases from V and 7 bases from J, with 33 bases in between.

CDR3 sequence reads: CSAPLAGGSYEQYF. Written as DNA, the CDR3 is TGCAGTGCCCCACTAGCGGGGGGATCCTACGAGCAGTACTTC. The rearrangement joins TRBV20-1 to TRBJ2-7; 12 bases line up with TRBD2. Germline V gene sequence: CDR1 DFQATT, CDR2 SNEGSKA (reference sequence). The junction had 4 bases not matched to a gene; V was cut back by 6 bases and J by 1 base. CDR3 size: 14 residues.

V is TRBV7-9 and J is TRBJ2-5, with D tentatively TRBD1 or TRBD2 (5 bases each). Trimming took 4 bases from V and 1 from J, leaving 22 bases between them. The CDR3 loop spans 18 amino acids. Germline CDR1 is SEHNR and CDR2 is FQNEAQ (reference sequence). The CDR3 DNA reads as TGTGCCAGCAGCTCCTCGGGGACCGAGGCGTATGGCCAAGAGACCCAGTACTTC. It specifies CASSSSGTEAYGQETQYF.

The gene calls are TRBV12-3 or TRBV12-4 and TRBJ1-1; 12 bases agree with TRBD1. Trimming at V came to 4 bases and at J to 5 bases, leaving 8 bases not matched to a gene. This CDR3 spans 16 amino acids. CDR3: CASSWGTGGGGTEAFF. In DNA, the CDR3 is TGTGCCAGCAGTTGGGGGACAGGGGGCGGAGGTACTGAAGCTTTCTTT.

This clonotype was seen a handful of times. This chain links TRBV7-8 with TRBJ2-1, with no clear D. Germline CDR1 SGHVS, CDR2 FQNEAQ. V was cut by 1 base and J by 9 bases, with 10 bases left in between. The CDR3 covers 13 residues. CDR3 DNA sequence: TGTGCCAGCAGCTTAGTGGGTGCCCGTGAGCAGTTCTTC. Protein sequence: CASSLVGAREQFF.

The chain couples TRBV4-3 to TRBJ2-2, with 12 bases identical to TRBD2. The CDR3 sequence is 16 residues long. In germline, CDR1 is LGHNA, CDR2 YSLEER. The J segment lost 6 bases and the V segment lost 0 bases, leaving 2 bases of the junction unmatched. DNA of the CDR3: TGCGCCAGCAGCCAAGAGGGACTAGCGGGCGCCGGGGAGCTGTTTTTT. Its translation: CASSQEGLAGAGELFF.

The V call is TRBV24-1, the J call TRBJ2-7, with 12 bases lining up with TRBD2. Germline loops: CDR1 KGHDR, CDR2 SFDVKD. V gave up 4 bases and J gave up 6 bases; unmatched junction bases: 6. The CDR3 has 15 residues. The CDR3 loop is CATSETSGSPREQYF. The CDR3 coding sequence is TGTGCCACCAGTGAGACTAGCGGGAGTCCACGCGAGCAGTACTTC.

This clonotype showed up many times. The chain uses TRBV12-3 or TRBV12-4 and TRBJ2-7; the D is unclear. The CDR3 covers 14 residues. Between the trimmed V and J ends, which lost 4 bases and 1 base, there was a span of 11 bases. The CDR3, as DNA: TGTGCCAGCAGTTCCACGGACGGTTCCTACGAGCAGTACTTC. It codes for CASSSTDGSYEQYF.

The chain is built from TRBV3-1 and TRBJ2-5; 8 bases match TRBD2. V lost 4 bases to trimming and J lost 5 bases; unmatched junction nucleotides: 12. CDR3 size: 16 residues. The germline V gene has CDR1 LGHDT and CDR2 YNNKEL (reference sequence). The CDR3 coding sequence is TGTGCCAGCAGCCCCGGGGCTAGCGGGTCCTCGGAGACCCAGTACTTC. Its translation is CASSPGASGSSETQYF.

The CDR3 region has the DNA TGCAGCGTTTTGGGACTAGCGGGAGAACTGGCGCGGACAGATACGCAGTATTTT. This translates into CSVLGLAGELARTDTQYF. V gene TRBV29-1 combines with J gene TRBJ2-3; 14 nucleotides align to TRBD2. The CDR3 totals 18 residues. The trim removed 5 bases at V and 3 bases at J, leaving 13 bases unmatched. Per the germline V gene, CDR1 is SQVTM and CDR2 is ANQGSEA.

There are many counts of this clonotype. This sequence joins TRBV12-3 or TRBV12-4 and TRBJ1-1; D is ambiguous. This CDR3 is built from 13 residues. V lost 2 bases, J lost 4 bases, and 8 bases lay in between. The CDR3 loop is CASSLLLSTEAFF. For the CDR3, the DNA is TGTGCCAGCAGTTTATTGTTAAGCACTGAAGCTTTCTTT.

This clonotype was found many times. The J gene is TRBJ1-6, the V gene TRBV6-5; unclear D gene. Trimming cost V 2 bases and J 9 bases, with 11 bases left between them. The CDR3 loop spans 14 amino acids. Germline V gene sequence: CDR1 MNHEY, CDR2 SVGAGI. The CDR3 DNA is TGTGCCAGCAGTTACCGGGGAGAAGGTTCACCCCTCCACTTT. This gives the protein CASSYRGEGSPLHF.

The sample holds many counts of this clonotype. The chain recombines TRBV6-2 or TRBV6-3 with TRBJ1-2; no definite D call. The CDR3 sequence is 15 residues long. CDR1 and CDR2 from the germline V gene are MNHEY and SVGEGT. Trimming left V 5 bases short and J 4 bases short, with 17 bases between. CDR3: CASSAYVLGSYGYTF. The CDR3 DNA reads TGTGCCAGCAGTGCCTACGTCCTTGGGAGCTATGGCTACACCTTC.

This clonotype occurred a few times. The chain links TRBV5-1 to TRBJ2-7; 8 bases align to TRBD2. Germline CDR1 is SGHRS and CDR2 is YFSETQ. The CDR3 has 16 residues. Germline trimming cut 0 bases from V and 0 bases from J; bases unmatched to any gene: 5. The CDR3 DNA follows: TGCGCCAGCAGCTTGGAAGGGGGACTAGTCTCCTACGAGCAGTACTTC. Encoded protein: CASSLEGGLVSYEQYF.

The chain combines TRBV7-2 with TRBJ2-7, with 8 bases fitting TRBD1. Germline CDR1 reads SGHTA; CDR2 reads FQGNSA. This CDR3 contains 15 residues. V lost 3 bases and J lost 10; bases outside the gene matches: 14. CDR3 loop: CASSLPIRTGFEQYF. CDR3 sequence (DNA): TGTGCCAGCAGCTTGCCGATACGGACAGGGTTCGAACAGTACTTC.

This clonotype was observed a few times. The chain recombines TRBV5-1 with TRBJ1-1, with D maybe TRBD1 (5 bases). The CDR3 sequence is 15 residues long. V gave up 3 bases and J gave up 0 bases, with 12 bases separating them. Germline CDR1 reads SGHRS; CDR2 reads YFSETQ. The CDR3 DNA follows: TGCGCCAGCAGCTCAGGACACGGTCTGAACACTGAAGCTTTCTTT. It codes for CASSSGHGLNTEAFF.

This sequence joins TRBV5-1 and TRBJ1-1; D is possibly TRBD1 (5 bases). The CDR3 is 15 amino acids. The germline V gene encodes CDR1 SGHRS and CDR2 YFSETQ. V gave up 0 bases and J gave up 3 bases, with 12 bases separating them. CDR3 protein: CASSLGAGTDTEAFF. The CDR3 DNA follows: TGCGCCAGCAGCTTGGGGGCAGGGACGGACACTGAAGCTTTCTTT.

CDR3 in DNA: TGTGCCAGCAGCCAAGATACGGGGGAACAGGTAGCATTCTATGGCTACACCTTC. Its protein is CASSQDTGEQVAFYGYTF. The chain couples TRBV3-1 to TRBJ1-2; D might be TRBD1 (5 bases). CDR3 length: 18 residues. Trimming shortened V by 0 bases and J by 4 bases, and 21 bases separated the two germline ends. CDR1 is LGHDT and CDR2 is YNNKEL in the germline V gene (reference sequence). The full variable domain, with the rest looked up from reference TRBV3-1 and TRBJ1-2, is DTAVSQTPKYLVTQMGNDKSIKCEQNLGHDTMYWYKQDSKKFLKIMFSYNNKELIINETVPNRFSPKSPDKAHLNLHINSLELGDSAVYFCASSQDTGEQVAFYGYTFGSGTRLTVV.

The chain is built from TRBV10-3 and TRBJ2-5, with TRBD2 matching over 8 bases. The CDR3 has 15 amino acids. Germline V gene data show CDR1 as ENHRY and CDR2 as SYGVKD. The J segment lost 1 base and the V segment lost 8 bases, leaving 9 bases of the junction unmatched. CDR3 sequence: CAIRGDGGAQETQYF. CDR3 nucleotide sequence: TGTGCCATCCGGGGGGACGGGGGGGCCCAAGAGACCCAGTACTTC.

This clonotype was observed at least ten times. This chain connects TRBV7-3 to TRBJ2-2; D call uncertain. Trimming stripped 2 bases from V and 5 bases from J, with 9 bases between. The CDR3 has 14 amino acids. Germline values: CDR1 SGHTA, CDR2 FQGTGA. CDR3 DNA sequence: TGTGCCAGCAGCTTAGATCTCTGGACCGGGGAGCTGTTTTTT. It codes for CASSLDLWTGELFF.

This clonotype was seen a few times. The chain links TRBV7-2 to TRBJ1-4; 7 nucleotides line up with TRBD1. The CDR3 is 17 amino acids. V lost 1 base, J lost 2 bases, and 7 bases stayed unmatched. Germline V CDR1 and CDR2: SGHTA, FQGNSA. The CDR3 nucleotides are TGTGCCAGCAGCTTAGGGATACAGGGGAACACTAATGAAAAACTGTTTTTT. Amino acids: CASSLGIQGNTNEKLFF.

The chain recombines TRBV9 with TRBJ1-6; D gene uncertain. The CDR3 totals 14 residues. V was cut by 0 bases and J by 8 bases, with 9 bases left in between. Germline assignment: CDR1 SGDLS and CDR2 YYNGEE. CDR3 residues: CASSVEGEDSPLHF. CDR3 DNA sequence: TGTGCCAGCAGCGTAGAAGGTGAAGATTCACCCCTCCACTTT.

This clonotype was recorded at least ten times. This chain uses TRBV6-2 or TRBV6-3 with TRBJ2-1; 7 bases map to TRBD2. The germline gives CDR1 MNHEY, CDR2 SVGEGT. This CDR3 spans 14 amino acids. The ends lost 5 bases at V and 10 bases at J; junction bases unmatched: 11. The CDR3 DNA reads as TGTGCCAGCAGTGGACTAGGAGCGCCCAGCGAGCAGTTCTTC. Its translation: CASSGLGAPSEQFF.

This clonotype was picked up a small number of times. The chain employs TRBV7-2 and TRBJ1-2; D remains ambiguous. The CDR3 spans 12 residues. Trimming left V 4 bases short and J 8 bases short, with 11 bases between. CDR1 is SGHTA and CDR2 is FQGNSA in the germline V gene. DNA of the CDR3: TGTGCCAGCAGCTCCCGGTCTTGGGGCTACACCTTC. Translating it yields CASSSRSWGYTF.

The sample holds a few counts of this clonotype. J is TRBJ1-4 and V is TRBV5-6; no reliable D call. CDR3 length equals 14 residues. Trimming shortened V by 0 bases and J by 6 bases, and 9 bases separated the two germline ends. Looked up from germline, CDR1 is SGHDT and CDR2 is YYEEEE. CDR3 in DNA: TGTGCCAGCAGCTTGGAGTCAGAGTATGAAAAACTGTTTTTT. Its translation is CASSLESEYEKLFF.

The DNA of the CDR3 is TGTGCCAGCAGCCAAGAAAGGGGTTTGGCCAAAAACATTCAGTACTTC. As protein: CASSQERGLAKNIQYF. The chain has TRBV14 and TRBJ2-4; D is perhaps TRBD1 (5 bases). Germline CDR1 is SGHDN and CDR2 is FVKESK. Trimming left V 0 bases short and J 1 base short, with 10 bases between. This CDR3 comprises 16 residues.